The next 32 T cell receptor beta chains were all read from a single sample in a study of cytomegalovirus exposure and HLA in healthy donors (dated by TCRdb to 2016 to 2017). The library was made by the immunoSEQ multiplex PCR assay. For the multiplex PCR, a mixture combining 60 forward primers for TCR Vbeta segments and 13 reverse primers for TCR Jbeta segments was used. The clones in this table, taken by TCRdb from immuneACCESS, are in-frame only. Not every clone is retained; where verified, under half of the shortfall comes from an unresolved V gene, and the cause of the rest is unknown. For this sample there are roughly 130,000 clones; around four fifths appear just once. Less than 6.5% of the sample is taken by the ten largest. Sequencing was carried out using PBMCs. These receptors were collected from a man younger than 45 in good health and CMV-seronegative.

The chain has TRBV5-6 and TRBJ1-3, with D possibly being TRBD1 (5 bases). The CDR3 totals 16 residues. The ends were cut back, 0 bases at V and 0 bases at J, with 10 bases in the middle. The V gene's germline CDR1 is SGHDT and CDR2 YYEEEE. Here the CDR3 reads CASSLGGSRSGNTIYF. Here the CDR3 DNA reads TGTGCCAGCAGCTTGGGGGGCAGCCGCTCTGGAAACACCATATATTTT.

This chain joins TRBV6-1 and TRBJ2-6; unclear D gene. The CDR3 runs 15 residues. The V gene's germline CDR1 is MNHNS and CDR2 SASEGT. V was trimmed by 3 bases and J by 0 bases, leaving 6 bases between them. This chain's CDR3 is CASSDPLSGANVLTF. In DNA form, the CDR3 reads TGTGCCAGCAGTGACCCCCTCTCTGGGGCCAACGTCCTGACTTTC.

The chain employs TRBV6-5 and TRBJ2-5; 7 nucleotides match TRBD1. The closer fit of TRBJ2-7 to the DNA end suggests the J call may be wrong. This CDR3 has 15 residues. The germline V gene has CDR1 MNHEY and CDR2 SVGAGI. CDR3 loop: CASSYSAGGSYEQYF. In DNA form, the CDR3 reads TGTGCCAGCAGTTACTCTGCAGGGGGCTCCTACGAGCAGTACTTC.

The V gene is TRBV7-9, the J gene TRBJ2-7; D is perhaps TRBD2 (6 bases). Germline CDR1 is SEHNR and CDR2 is FQNEAQ (reference sequence). Deletions cut 2 bases from V and 5 bases from J, with 16 bases between. The CDR3 length is 15 residues. The CDR3 protein is CASSLSEGTLNEQYF. The DNA of the CDR3 is TGTGCCAGCAGCTTAAGCGAGGGGACTCTAAACGAGCAGTACTTC.

Comments on this clone: A junction end diverges from the germline sequence, so it may reflect a read error. J is TRBJ2-3 and V is TRBV9; the D gene is possibly TRBD2 (6 bases). Germline-derived CDR1 and CDR2 are SGDLS and YYNGEE. The CDR3 is made up of 15 amino acids. Written as DNA, the CDR3 is TGTGCCAGCACCGTAGGTGGGGGGAGCACAGATACGCAGTATTTT. This gives the protein CASTVGGGSTDTQYF.

The chain combines TRBV13 with TRBJ2-3; 10 bases are a match to TRBD2. V trimming: 4 bases; J trimming: 6 bases; junction bases outside the gene matches: 10. The germline CDR1 and CDR2 sequences are PRHDT and FYEKMQ (reference sequence). The CDR3 runs to 16 residues. In nucleotides, the CDR3 is TGTGCCAGCAGCTCCCGACCTAGCGGGAGTTATGATACGCAGTATTTT. Protein: CASSSRPSGSYDTQYF.

The rearrangement joins TRBV4-1 to TRBJ1-2; D is uncertain. The germline V and J ends were trimmed by 2 bases and 5 bases, with 15 bases remaining between them. Germline V gives CDR1 MGHRA, CDR2 YSYEKL. The CDR3 has 15 amino acids. CDR3 sequence reads: CASSQSPKILYGYTF. DNA of the CDR3: TGCGCCAGCAGCCAAAGTCCCAAGATACTATATGGCTACACCTTC.

This clone was picked up a small number of times. V and J are TRBV6-4 and TRBJ2-3; TRBD2 is a possible D gene (5 bases). CDR1 and CDR2 from the germline V gene are MRHNA and SNTAGT. The V end was cut by 2 bases, the J end by 0 bases, with 12 bases between. The CDR3 has 16 residues. The CDR3 here is CASSDEVAFSTDTQYF. The CDR3 bases are TGTGCCAGCAGTGACGAGGTAGCGTTTAGCACAGATACGCAGTATTTT.

The chain combines TRBV19 with TRBJ1-1, with no clear D. V was trimmed by 7 bases and J by 3 bases, leaving 18 bases between them. The CDR3 is 15 residues long. CDR1 is LNHDA, CDR2 SQIVND, per germline (reference sequence). Written as DNA, the CDR3 is TGTGCCAGTACCGCGACATGGGTTGCCGACACTGAAGCTTTCTTT. It encodes CASTATWVADTEAFF.

The rearrangement joins TRBV2 to TRBJ1-1; 7 bases fit TRBD1. Germline values: CDR1 SNHLY, CDR2 FYNNEI. V lost 10 bases to trimming and J lost 2 bases; unmatched junction nucleotides: 4. This CDR3 is 12 amino acids long. The CDR3 reads CAKTGFNTEAFF. CDR3 coding DNA: TGTGCCAAGACAGGGTTCAACACTGAAGCTTTCTTT. The variable domain in full, with the rest retrieved from reference TRBV2 and TRBJ1-1, is EPEVTQTPSHQVTQMGQEVILRCVPISNHLYFYWYRQILGQKVEFLVSFYNNEISEKSEIFDDQFSVERPDGSNFTLKIRSTKLEDSAMYFCAKTGFNTEAFFGQGTRLTVV.

The gene calls are TRBV7-3 and TRBJ2-1; TRBD1 is a possible D gene (5 bases). The V end was cut by 5 bases, the J end by 5 bases, with 7 bases between. The CDR3 length is 12 residues. The germline CDR1 and CDR2 sequences are SGHTA and FQGTGA. DNA of the CDR3: TGTGCCAGCAGCGACAGCCACAATGAGCAGTTCTTC. Encoded protein: CASSDSHNEQFF. Full variable domain (remainder filled in from reference TRBV7-3 and TRBJ2-1): GAGVSQTPSNKVTEKGKYVELRCDPISGHTALYWYRQSLGQGPEFLIYFQGTGAADDSGLPNDRFFAVRPEGSVSTLKIQRTERGDSAVYLCASSDSHNEQFFGPGTRLTVL.

This clone was picked up one time. The chain links TRBV7-9 to TRBJ2-1; 7 positions agree with TRBD2. The V and J ends lost 5 bases and 6 bases, in that order; junction bases with no gene match: 4. This CDR3 region has 13 residues. The germline gives CDR1 SEHNR, CDR2 FQNEAQ (reference sequence). CDR3 protein: CASSRLAGNEQFF. DNA of the CDR3: TGTGCCAGCAGCCGACTAGCCGGCAATGAGCAGTTCTTC.

This chain joins TRBV5-4 and TRBJ2-5; 8 bases line up with TRBD2. With 4 bases clipped from V and 11 bases from J, the junction kept 16 bases outside the gene matches. Per germline, CDR1 SGHNT and CDR2 YYREEE (reference sequence). The CDR3 sequence is 15 residues long. The CDR3 sequence is CASSRSGLGSQEQYF. The DNA of the CDR3 is TGTGCCAGCAGCCGCTCGGGACTAGGCTCTCAAGAGCAGTACTTC. The full variable domain, completed using reference TRBV5-4 and TRBJ2-5, is ETGVTQSPTHLIKTRGQQVTLRCSSQSGHNTVSWYQQALGQGPQFIFQYYREEENGRGNFPPRFSGLQFPNYSSELNVNALELDDSALYLCASSRSGLGSQEQYFGPGTRLLVL.

The CDR3 reads CASSPRTGNTEAFF. In DNA, the CDR3 is TGTGCCAGCAGTCCGCGGACAGGGAACACTGAAGCTTTCTTT. The rearrangement links TRBV28 to TRBJ1-1, with TRBD1 matching 7 bases. V was clipped by 5 bases and J by 1 base; unmatched bases: 4. The CDR3 runs to 14 residues. Germline lookup yields CDR1 MDHEN and CDR2 SYDVKM.

The CDR3 spells CASSYATGQERPGDNSPLHF. The CDR3 nucleotides read TGTGCCAGTAGTTATGCGACGGGACAAGAGAGGCCCGGGGATAATTCACCCCTCCACTTT. The chain joins TRBV19 to TRBJ1-6; D is possibly TRBD1 (6 bases). The CDR3 is 20 amino acids. From germline, CDR1 is LNHDA and CDR2 SQIVND (reference sequence). V lost 5 bases to trimming and J lost 5 bases, with 28 bases between them.

In DNA, the CDR3 is TGTGCCAGCAGCACAGCTCCGGGACTAGCTTACGAGCAGTACTTC. Its translation: CASSTAPGLAYEQYF. The chain combines TRBV7-2 with TRBJ2-7, with 9 bases identical to TRBD2. Losses at the gene ends were 5 bases for V and 4 bases for J; bases not matched to a gene: 9. Germline lookup yields CDR1 SGHTA and CDR2 FQGNSA. The CDR3 has 15 amino acids.

This clone came up once. V is TRBV28 and J is TRBJ2-7; TRBD2 is a possible D gene (5 bases). The CDR3 runs to 15 residues. The V and J ends lost 6 bases and 0 bases respectively, with 15 bases between them. Germline CDR1 and CDR2: MDHEN and SYDVKM. The CDR3 nucleotides are TGTGCCAGCAGAGACAAGATCGGAGGCTCCTACGAGCAGTACTTC. It specifies CASRDKIGGSYEQYF.

The sample holds a few counts of this clone. This chain uses TRBV4-1 with TRBJ1-4, with 9 bases matching TRBD1. This CDR3 has 15 amino acids. CDR1 is MGHRA and CDR2 is YSYEKL in the germline V gene. Trimming at V came to 1 base and at J to 8 bases, leaving 5 bases not matched to a gene. The CDR3 bases are TGCGCCAGCAGCCAAGTGGGGACAGGGAGAGAAAAACTGTTTTTT. It is translated as CASSQVGTGREKLFF.

This clone has only a few counts. The V call is TRBV6-6, the J call TRBJ1-5; no reliable D call. Trimming left V 8 bases short and J 3 bases short, with 14 bases between. Per germline, CDR1 MNHNY and CDR2 SVGAGI (reference sequence). The CDR3 length is 14 residues. The CDR3 DNA reads as TGTGCCAGCTCCCTGGTGGCAGACAATCAGCCCCAGCATTTT. Translated: CASSLVADNQPQHF.

The V and J genes are TRBV9 and TRBJ2-7; TRBD1 matches 10 bases. Germline trimming cut 6 bases from V and 3 bases from J; bases unmatched to any gene: 15. Germline loops: CDR1 SGDLS, CDR2 YYNGEE. The CDR3 loop spans 17 amino acids. The CDR3 nucleotides are TGTGCCAGCACCCCCGGGACAGGGGATTCCCCCTTCTACGAGCAGTACTTC. It codes for CASTPGTGDSPFYEQYF.

This chain links TRBV6-5 with TRBJ2-2; D is unclear. Germline V CDR1 and CDR2: MNHEY, SVGAGI. This CDR3 contains 16 residues. V gave up 0 bases and J gave up 1 base, with 9 bases separating them. CDR3: CASSYSRLMNTGELFF. The CDR3 DNA sequence: TGTGCCAGCAGTTACTCGCGACTTATGAACACCGGGGAGCTGTTTTTT.

The CDR3, as DNA: TGTGCCATCAGTGATACAGGGGATATATCTAACTATGGCTACACCTTC. Translated: CAISDTGDISNYGYTF. V is TRBV10-3 and J is TRBJ1-2; 7 bases are shared with TRBD1. V lost 3 bases to trimming and J lost 0 bases; unmatched junction nucleotides: 7. The CDR3 consists of 16 residues. Germline-derived CDR1 and CDR2 are ENHRY and SYGVKD.

The chain couples TRBV2 to TRBJ2-1; D may be TRBD2 (6 bases). Germline lookup yields CDR1 SNHLY and CDR2 FYNNEI. Trimming took 4 bases from V and 9 from J, leaving 13 bases between them. The CDR3 is made up of 13 amino acids. The CDR3 sequence is CASSGAPGGEQFF. Written as DNA, the CDR3 is TGTGCCAGCAGTGGAGCCCCCGGGGGTGAGCAGTTCTTC. Looking up the rest from reference TRBV2 and TRBJ2-1 gives the full variable domain: EPEVTQTPSHQVTQMGQEVILRCVPISNHLYFYWYRQILGQKVEFLVSFYNNEISEKSEIFDDQFSVERPDGSNFTLKIRSTKLEDSAMYFCASSGAPGGEQFFGPGTRLTVL.

The chain joins TRBV9 to TRBJ2-1; maybe TRBD1 (5 bases). Trimming removed 4 bases at V and 1 base at J, with 12 bases between. This CDR3 is 15 amino acids long. In germline, CDR1 is SGDLS, CDR2 YYNGEE. CDR3 residues: CASSLQDQSYNEQFF. For the CDR3, the DNA is TGTGCCAGCAGCCTACAGGATCAATCCTACAATGAGCAGTTCTTC. Variable domain in full (rest from reference TRBV9 and TRBJ2-1): DSGVTQTPKHLITATGQRVTLRCSPRSGDLSVYWYQQSLDQGLQFLIQYYNGEERAKGNILERFSAQQFPDLHSELNLSSLELGDSALYFCASSLQDQSYNEQFFGPGTRLTVL.

This chain uses TRBV4-3 with TRBJ1-5, with D tentatively TRBD1 (5 bases). Trimming took 0 bases from V and 7 from J, leaving 16 bases between them. Germline CDR1 is LGHNA and CDR2 is YSLEER. The CDR3 has 16 residues. CDR3 region: CASSQDTRAGSQPQHF. In nucleotides, the CDR3 is TGCGCCAGCAGCCAAGATACCAGGGCGGGGAGCCAGCCCCAGCATTTT.

CDR3 loop: CASSYSSQGITEAFF. CDR3 coding DNA: TGTGCCAGCAGTTACTCTTCCCAGGGGATCACTGAAGCTTTCTTT. This sequence joins TRBV6-5 and TRBJ1-1; the D gene is possibly TRBD1 (6 bases). The CDR3 is 15 residues long. The germline V and J ends were trimmed by 0 bases and 4 bases, with 12 bases remaining between them. The V gene's germline CDR1 is MNHEY and CDR2 SVGAGI.

J is TRBJ1-2 and V is TRBV5-1; D gene unclear. V was cut by 4 bases and J by 8 bases, with 15 bases left in between. Germline values: CDR1 SGHRS, CDR2 YFSETQ. The CDR3 runs to 13 residues. In nucleotides, the CDR3 is TGCGCCAGCAGCCTCTACCCCACGGAGGGCTACACCTTC. This encodes CASSLYPTEGYTF.

Many counts were recorded for this clone. This chain connects TRBV6-5 to TRBJ2-3, with D possibly TRBD1 on 5 matching bases. CDR1 and CDR2 (germline): MNHEY, SVGAGI. V dropped 6 bases and J dropped 0 bases, with 10 bases sitting between them. The CDR3 is made up of 14 amino acids. CDR3 protein: CASRQGRSTDTQYF. The DNA of the CDR3 is TGTGCCAGCAGGCAGGGCCGCAGCACAGATACGCAGTATTTT.

This rearrangement joins TRBV19 to TRBJ1-2; TRBD1 agrees at 12 bases. The V gene's germline CDR1 is LNHDA and CDR2 SQIVND (reference sequence). The CDR3 totals 15 residues. The trim removed 5 bases at V and 5 bases at J, leaving 6 bases unmatched. CDR3 region: CASSARGQGAYGYTF. The CDR3 DNA reads as TGTGCCAGTAGTGCACGGGGACAGGGGGCTTATGGCTACACCTTC.

The CDR3 sequence is CASTRTGGIWEQYF. In nucleotides, the CDR3 is TGTGCCAGCACCAGGACAGGGGGGATATGGGAGCAGTACTTC. The chain joins TRBV6-1 to TRBJ2-7; TRBD1 matches at 10 bases. The CDR3 totals 14 residues. The ends lost 7 bases at V and 7 bases at J; junction bases unmatched: 10. Germline CDR1 reads MNHNS; CDR2 reads SASEGT.

The rearrangement uses TRBV29-1 and TRBJ1-3; 7 nucleotides align to TRBD1. This CDR3 contains 14 residues. The germline CDR1 and CDR2 sequences are SQVTM and ANQGSEA. Trimming removed 3 bases from V and 6 bases from J; junction bases left unmatched: 8. CDR3 sequence reads: CSVEGRQGKNTIYF. The CDR3 coding sequence is TGCAGCGTTGAGGGGCGACAGGGAAAAAACACCATATATTTT.

The chain carries TRBV19 and TRBJ2-5; tentative D call: TRBD2 (5 bases). Trimming took 2 bases from V and 4 from J, leaving 14 bases between them. Germline values: CDR1 LNHDA, CDR2 SQIVND (reference sequence). CDR3 length equals 15 residues. The CDR3 nucleotides are TGTGCCAGTAGTATACCCGGGGATTTGTCAGAGACCCAGTACTTC. Protein product: CASSIPGDLSETQYF.